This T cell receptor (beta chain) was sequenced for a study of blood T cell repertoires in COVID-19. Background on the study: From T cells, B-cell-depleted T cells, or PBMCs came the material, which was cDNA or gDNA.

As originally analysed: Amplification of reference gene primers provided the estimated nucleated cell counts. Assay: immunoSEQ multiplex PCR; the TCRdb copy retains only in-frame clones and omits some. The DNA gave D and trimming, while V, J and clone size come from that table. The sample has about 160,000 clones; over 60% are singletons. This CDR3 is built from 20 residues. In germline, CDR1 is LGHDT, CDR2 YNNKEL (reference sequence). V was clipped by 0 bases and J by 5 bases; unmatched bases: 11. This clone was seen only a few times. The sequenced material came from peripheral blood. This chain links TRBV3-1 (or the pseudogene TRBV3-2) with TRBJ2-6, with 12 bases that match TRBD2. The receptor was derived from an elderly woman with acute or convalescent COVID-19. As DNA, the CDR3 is TGTGCCAGCAGCCAAGAGTCTCCCCTAGCGGGGGGGTATAGGGCCAACGTCCTGACTTTC. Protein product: CASSQESPLAGGYRANVLTF.